Below are 16 T cell receptor beta chains sequenced from a single sample in a study of beta chain features in type 1 diabetes. Isolated RNA was reverse transcribed in full, so expressed TCRB transcripts were sequenced. Assay: immunoSEQ multiplex PCR; the TCRdb copy retains only in-frame clones and omits some. Among about 320,000 clones listed, approximately 14% were seen once. The specimen sequenced was central memory CD4+ T cells from blood. The receptors were gathered from a man aged 25-45 years in good health.

This clone was detected a few times. The chain is built from TRBV7-9 and TRBJ2-5; the match to TRBD2 covers 11 bases. The germline V gene has CDR1 SEHNR and CDR2 FQNEAQ (reference sequence). The length of the CDR3 is 16 residues. Losses at the gene ends were 6 bases for V and 5 bases for J; bases not matched to a gene: 11. This CDR3 is CASRHSGRAFLETQYF. The CDR3 DNA reads TGTGCCAGCAGACATAGCGGGAGGGCCTTTCTGGAGACCCAGTACTTC.

The J gene is TRBJ2-6, the V gene TRBV5-4; perhaps D is TRBD1 or TRBD2 (5 bases each). The CDR3 sequence is 17 residues long. From germline, CDR1 is SGHNT and CDR2 YYREEE (reference sequence). V was pared by 4 bases and J by 0 bases, with 14 bases between. CDR3 loop: CASSQGPRTSGANVLTF. CDR3 DNA sequence: TGTGCCAGCAGCCAGGGACCGCGTACCTCTGGGGCCAACGTCCTGACTTTC.

The chain couples TRBV9 to TRBJ1-2; D is perhaps TRBD1 (6 bases). Deletions cut 0 bases from V and 7 bases from J, with 10 bases between. Germline CDR1 reads SGDLS; CDR2 reads YYNGEE. The CDR3 covers 13 residues. The CDR3 DNA is TGTGCCAGCAGCGTAGCAGGGGCGGGTGGCTACACCTTC. This codes for CASSVAGAGGYTF. Full variable domain (missing parts from reference TRBV9 and TRBJ1-2): DSGVTQTPKHLITATGQRVTLRCSPRSGDLSVYWYQQSLDQGLQFLIQYYNGEERAKGNILERFSAQQFPDLHSELNLSSLELGDSALYFCASSVAGAGGYTFGSGTRLTVV.

This chain uses TRBV5-1 with TRBJ1-2, with 7 bases matching TRBD1. The germline gives CDR1 SGHRS, CDR2 YFSETQ. V was clipped by 3 bases and J by 3 bases; unmatched bases: 5. This CDR3 has 14 amino acids. DNA of the CDR3: TGCGCCAGCAGCTATGGGACAGTAGACTATGGCTACACCTTC. Its translation: CASSYGTVDYGYTF.

In this sample, this clone turned up a few times. The identical CDR3 is also encoded by other nucleotide sequences in the sample. V gene TRBV18 combines with J gene TRBJ1-3; D is uncertain. Germline CDR1 is KGHSH and CDR2 is LQKENI. This CDR3 has 16 amino acids. Deletions cut 1 base from V and 0 bases from J, with 10 bases between. For the CDR3, the DNA is TGTGCCAGCTCACCACAGAGGTCACCCTCTGGAAACACCATATATTTT. As protein: CASSPQRSPSGNTIYF.

This clone was detected only a few times. The chain employs TRBV6-1 and TRBJ2-2, with D perhaps TRBD2 (5 bases). V lost 10 bases, J lost 1 base, and 16 bases lay in between. Per germline, CDR1 MNHNS and CDR2 SASEGT. The CDR3 covers 15 residues. The CDR3 region is CAIKGRTLNTGELFF. In DNA, the CDR3 is TGTGCCATCAAAGGAAGGACTCTGAACACCGGGGAGCTGTTTTTT.

The J gene is TRBJ1-2, the V gene TRBV19, with 9 bases matching TRBD1. Looked up from germline, CDR1 is LNHDA and CDR2 is SQIVND (reference sequence). The J segment lost 4 bases and the V segment lost 6 bases, leaving 3 bases of the junction unmatched. The CDR3 length is 13 residues. CDR3 DNA: TGTGCCAGTAGCCCACAGGGGGCCTATGGCTACACCTTC. Translated, it gives CASSPQGAYGYTF.

The DNA of the CDR3 is TGTGCCAGCAGCCAGAACCAAGAGACCCAGTACTTC. Translated, it gives CASSQNQETQYF. The rearrangement joins TRBV7-2 to TRBJ2-5; D is unresolved. Trimming removed 5 bases at V and 0 bases at J, with 4 bases between. The CDR3 spans 12 residues. Germline V gives CDR1 SGHTA, CDR2 FQGNSA.

V is TRBV2 and J is TRBJ1-3, with D perhaps matching TRBD1 (6 bases). V lost 10 bases to trimming and J lost 1 base, with 11 bases between them. CDR3 length: 13 amino acids. The germline V gene has CDR1 SNHLY and CDR2 FYNNEI. CDR3 in amino acids: CATEGESGNTIYF. CDR3 in DNA: TGTGCCACGGAGGGGGAGTCTGGAAACACCATATATTTT. Filled out from reference TRBV2 and TRBJ1-3, the complete variable domain reads EPEVTQTPSHQVTQMGQEVILRCVPISNHLYFYWYRQILGQKVEFLVSFYNNEISEKSEIFDDQFSVERPDGSNFTLKIRSTKLEDSAMYFCATEGESGNTIYFGEGSWLTVV.

The chain carries TRBV30 and TRBJ2-3; 7 nucleotides line up with TRBD2. The ends lost 0 bases at V and 4 bases at J; junction bases unmatched: 4. The CDR3 consists of 14 residues. Germline values: CDR1 GTSNPN, CDR2 SVGIG (reference sequence). In DNA form, the CDR3 reads TGTGCCTGGAGTGTCGGGGGGAACTCAGATACGCAGTATTTT. It is translated as CAWSVGGNSDTQYF.

This clone has just a few counts. The rearrangement joins TRBV7-6 to TRBJ2-7; D is ambiguous. CDR3 length: 11 residues. Germline values: CDR1 SGHVS, CDR2 FNYEAQ. Deletions cut 5 bases from V and 6 bases from J, with 8 bases between. DNA of the CDR3: TGTGCCAGCAGCCCCCGGGCCGAGCAGTACGTC. Translated: CASSPRAEQYV.

This chain links TRBV7-9 with TRBJ2-3; TRBD1 aligns across 9 bases. CDR3 size: 16 residues. CDR1 SEHNR and CDR2 FQNEAQ come from the germline V gene (reference sequence). With V trimmed by 4 bases and J by 4 bases, 9 bases remained unmatched. The chain's CDR3 is CASSYPGTGLSDTQYF. CDR3 in DNA: TGTGCCAGCAGCTACCCCGGGACAGGGTTATCAGATACGCAGTATTTT. Full variable domain (outside the CDR3, taken from reference TRBV7-9 and TRBJ2-3): DTGVSQNPRHKITKRGQNVTFRCDPISEHNRLYWYRQTLGQGPEFLTYFQNEAQLEKSRLLSDRFSAERPKGSFSTLEIQRTEQGDSAMYLCASSYPGTGLSDTQYFGPGTRLTVL.

This clone was counted only a few times. This rearrangement joins TRBV30 to TRBJ1-3, with unresolved D. Germline-derived CDR1 and CDR2 are GTSNPN and SVGIG (reference sequence). Trimming took 2 bases from V and 0 from J, leaving 14 bases between them. CDR3 size: 16 residues. For the CDR3, the DNA is TGTGCCTGGAGTAGGGTGAACAGCTACTCTGGAAACACCATATATTTT. The encoded protein is CAWSRVNSYSGNTIYF.

This clone was observed a few times. One base separates it from a far larger clone, so it is likely a read error. The same CDR3 can be traced to other DNA sequences in this sample. The chain carries TRBV5-6 and TRBJ2-5, with 9 bases fitting TRBD1. This CDR3 contains 13 residues. Per the germline V gene, CDR1 is SGHDT and CDR2 is YYEEEE. V shed 4 bases and J 4 bases; nucleotides not matched to a gene: 2. Written as DNA, the CDR3 is TGTGCCAGCAGCGCGGACAGGGGAGAGACCCAGTACTTC. Protein: CASSADRGETQYF.

This clone was picked up many times. This chain connects TRBV19 to TRBJ2-1; TRBD2 agrees at 11 bases. The CDR3 extends over 19 amino acids. Germline V gene sequence: CDR1 LNHDA, CDR2 SQIVND (reference sequence). Trimming removed 5 bases from V and 6 bases from J; junction bases left unmatched: 18. CDR3 protein: CASSAILAGVRSGGNEQFF. The CDR3 DNA follows: TGTGCCAGTAGTGCCATACTAGCGGGGGTTAGGAGTGGCGGCAATGAGCAGTTCTTC.

The chain combines TRBV30 with TRBJ1-1; D gene unclear. This CDR3 is 14 amino acids long. V was cut by 0 bases and J by 4 bases, with 12 bases left in between. CDR1 is GTSNPN and CDR2 is SVGIG in the germline V gene (reference sequence). CDR3 loop: CAWSVRSSSTEAFF. DNA for the CDR3: TGTGCCTGGAGTGTACGATCGTCGAGCACTGAAGCTTTCTTT.